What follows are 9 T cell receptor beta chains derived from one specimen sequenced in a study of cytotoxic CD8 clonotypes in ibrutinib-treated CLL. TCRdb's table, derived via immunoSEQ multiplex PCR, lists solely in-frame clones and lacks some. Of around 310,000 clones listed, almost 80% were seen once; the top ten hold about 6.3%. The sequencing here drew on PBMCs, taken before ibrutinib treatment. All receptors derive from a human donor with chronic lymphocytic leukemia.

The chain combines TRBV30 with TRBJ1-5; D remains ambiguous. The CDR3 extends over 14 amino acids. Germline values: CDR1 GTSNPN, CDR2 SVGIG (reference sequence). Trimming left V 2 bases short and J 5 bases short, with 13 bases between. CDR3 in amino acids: CAWSMTSQDQPQHF. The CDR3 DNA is TGTGCCTGGAGTATGACATCTCAGGATCAGCCCCAGCATTTT.

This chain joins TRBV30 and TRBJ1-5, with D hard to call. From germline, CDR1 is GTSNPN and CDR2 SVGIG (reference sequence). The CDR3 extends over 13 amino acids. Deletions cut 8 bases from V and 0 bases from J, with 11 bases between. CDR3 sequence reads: CAGGVDSNQPQHF. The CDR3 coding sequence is TGTGCCGGCGGGGTGGATAGCAATCAGCCCCAGCATTTT.

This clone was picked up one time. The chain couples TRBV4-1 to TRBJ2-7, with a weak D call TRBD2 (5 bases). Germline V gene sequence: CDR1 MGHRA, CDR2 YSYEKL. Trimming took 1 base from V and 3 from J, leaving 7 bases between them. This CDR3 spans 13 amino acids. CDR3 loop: CASSQVRGYEQYF. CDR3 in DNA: TGCGCCAGCAGCCAAGTTCGGGGCTACGAGCAGTACTTC.

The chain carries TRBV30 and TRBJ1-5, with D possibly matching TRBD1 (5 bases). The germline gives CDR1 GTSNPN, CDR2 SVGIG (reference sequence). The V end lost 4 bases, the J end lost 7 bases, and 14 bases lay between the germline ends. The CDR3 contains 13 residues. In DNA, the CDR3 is TGTGCCTGGACCCCCGGGGGGATCCAGCCCCAGCATTTT. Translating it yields CAWTPGGIQPQHF.

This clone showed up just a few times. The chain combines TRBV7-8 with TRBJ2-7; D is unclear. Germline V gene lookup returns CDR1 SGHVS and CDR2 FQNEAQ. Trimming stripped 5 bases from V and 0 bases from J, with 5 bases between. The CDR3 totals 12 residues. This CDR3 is CASSLSSYEQYF. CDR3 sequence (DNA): TGTGCCAGCAGCCTAAGCTCCTACGAGCAGTACTTC.

The CDR3 protein is CASSQDQLFPDTQYF. The DNA of the CDR3 is TGTGCCAGCAGCCAAGATCAACTTTTCCCAGATACGCAGTATTTT. The rearrangement joins TRBV14 to TRBJ2-3; D ambiguous. This CDR3 is built from 15 residues. V dropped 0 bases and J dropped 4 bases, with 11 bases sitting between them. Germline CDR1 reads SGHDN; CDR2 reads FVKESK.

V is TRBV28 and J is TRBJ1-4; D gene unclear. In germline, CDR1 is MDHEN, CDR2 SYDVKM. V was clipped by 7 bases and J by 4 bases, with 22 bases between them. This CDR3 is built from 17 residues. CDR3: CASNPGLLTQINEKLFF. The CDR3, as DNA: TGTGCCAGCAATCCGGGCCTCTTGACCCAAATTAATGAAAAACTGTTTTTT. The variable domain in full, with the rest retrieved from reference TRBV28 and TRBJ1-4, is DVKVTQSSRYLVKRTGEKVFLECVQDMDHENMFWYRQDPGLGLRLIYFSYDVKMKEKGDIPEGYSVSREKKERFSLILESASTNQTSMYLCASNPGLLTQINEKLFFGSGTQLSVL.

For the CDR3, the DNA is TGCGCCAGCAGCCCACCCCGGCTCCTTAACTATGGCTACACCTTC. This codes for CASSPPRLLNYGYTF. The chain recombines TRBV4-3 with TRBJ1-2; D ambiguous. Germline-derived CDR1 and CDR2 are LGHNA and YSLEER. CDR3 size: 15 residues. The ends were cut back, 4 bases at V and 1 base at J, with 13 bases in the middle.

The CDR3, as DNA: TGTGCCAGCAGCTTGGCAGTCATCAATTACGAGCAGTACTTC. It codes for CASSLAVINYEQYF. V and J are TRBV5-6 and TRBJ2-7, with unresolved D. The CDR3 has 14 residues. Germline CDR1 and CDR2: SGHDT and YYEEEE. Trimming removed 0 bases at V and 4 bases at J, with 11 bases between.